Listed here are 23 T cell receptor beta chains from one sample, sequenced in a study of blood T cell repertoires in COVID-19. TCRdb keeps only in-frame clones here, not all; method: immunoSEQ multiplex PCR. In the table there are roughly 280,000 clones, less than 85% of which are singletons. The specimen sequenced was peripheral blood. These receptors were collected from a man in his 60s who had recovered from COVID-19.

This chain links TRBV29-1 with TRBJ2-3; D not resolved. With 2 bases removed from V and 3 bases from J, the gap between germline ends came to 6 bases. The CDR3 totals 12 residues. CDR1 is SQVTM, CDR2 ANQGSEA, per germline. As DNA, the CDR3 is TGCAGCGTTGAATACTCAACAGATACGCAGTATTTT. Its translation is CSVEYSTDTQYF.

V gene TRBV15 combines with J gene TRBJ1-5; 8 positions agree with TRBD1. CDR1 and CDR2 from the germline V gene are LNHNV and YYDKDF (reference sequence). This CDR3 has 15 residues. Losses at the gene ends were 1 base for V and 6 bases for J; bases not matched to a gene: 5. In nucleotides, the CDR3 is TGTGCCACCAGCAGAGCCCAGGGGGCTGGTCAGCCCCAGCATTTT. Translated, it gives CATSRAQGAGQPQHF.

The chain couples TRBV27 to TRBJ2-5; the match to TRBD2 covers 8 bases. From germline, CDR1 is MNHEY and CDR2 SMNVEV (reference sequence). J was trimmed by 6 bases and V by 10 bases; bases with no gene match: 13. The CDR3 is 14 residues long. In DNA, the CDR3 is TGTGCCACCCGGAACACCGGGGGGGCAAAGACCCAGTACTTC. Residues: CATRNTGGAKTQYF.

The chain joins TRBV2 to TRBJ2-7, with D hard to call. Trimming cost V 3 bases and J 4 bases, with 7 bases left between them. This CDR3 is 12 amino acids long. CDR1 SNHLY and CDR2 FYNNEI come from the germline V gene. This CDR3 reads CASSETDYEQYF. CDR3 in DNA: TGTGCCAGCAGTGAGACTGATTACGAGCAGTACTTC.

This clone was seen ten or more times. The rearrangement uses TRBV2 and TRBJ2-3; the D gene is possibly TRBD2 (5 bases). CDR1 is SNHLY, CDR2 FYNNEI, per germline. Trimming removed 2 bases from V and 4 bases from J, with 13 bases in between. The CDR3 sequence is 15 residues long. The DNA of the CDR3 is TGTGCCAGCAGTGAAAACGCTCCGGGGTCAGATACGCAGTATTTT. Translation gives CASSENAPGSDTQYF.

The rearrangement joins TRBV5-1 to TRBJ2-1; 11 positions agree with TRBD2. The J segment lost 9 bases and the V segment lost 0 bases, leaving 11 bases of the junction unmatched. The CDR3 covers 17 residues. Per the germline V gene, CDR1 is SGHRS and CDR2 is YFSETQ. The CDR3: CASSLAELAGVTGEQFF. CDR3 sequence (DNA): TGCGCCAGCAGCTTGGCCGAACTAGCGGGAGTCACTGGTGAGCAGTTCTTC.

CDR3 nucleotide sequence: TGTGCCAGTAGTATCGGACAGGGTAATGAAAAACTGTTTTTT. It specifies CASSIGQGNEKLFF. The chain employs TRBV19 and TRBJ1-4; TRBD1 agrees at 8 bases. J lost 4 bases, V lost 3 bases, and 1 base had no gene match. From germline, CDR1 is LNHDA and CDR2 SQIVND (reference sequence). The CDR3 runs 14 residues.

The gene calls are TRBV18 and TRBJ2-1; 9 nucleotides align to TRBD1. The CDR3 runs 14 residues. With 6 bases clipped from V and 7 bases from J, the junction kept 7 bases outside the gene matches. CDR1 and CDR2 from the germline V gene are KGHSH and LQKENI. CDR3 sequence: CASSPSTGGNEQFF. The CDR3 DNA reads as TGTGCCAGCTCGCCATCGACAGGGGGGAATGAGCAGTTCTTC.

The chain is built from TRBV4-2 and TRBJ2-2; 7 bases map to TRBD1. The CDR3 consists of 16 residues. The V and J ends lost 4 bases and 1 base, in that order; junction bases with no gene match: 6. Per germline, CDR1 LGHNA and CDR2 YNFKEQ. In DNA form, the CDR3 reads TGTGCCAGCAGCCGAGGGGGCGGCGGGAACACCGGGGAGCTGTTTTTT. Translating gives CASSRGGGGNTGELFF.

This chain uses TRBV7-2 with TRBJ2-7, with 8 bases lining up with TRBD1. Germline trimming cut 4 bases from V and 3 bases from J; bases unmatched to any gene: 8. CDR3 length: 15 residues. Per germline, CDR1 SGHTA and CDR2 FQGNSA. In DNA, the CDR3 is TGTGCCAGCAGCTCGGCTCGACAGGGGCTCTACGAGCAGTACTTC. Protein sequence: CASSSARQGLYEQYF.

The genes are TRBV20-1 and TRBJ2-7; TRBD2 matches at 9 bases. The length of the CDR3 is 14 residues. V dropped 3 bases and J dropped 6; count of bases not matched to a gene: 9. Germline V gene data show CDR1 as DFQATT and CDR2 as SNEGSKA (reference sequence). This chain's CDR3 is CSASRASGKGEQYF. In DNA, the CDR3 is TGCAGTGCTAGTAGGGCTAGCGGGAAGGGCGAGCAGTACTTC.

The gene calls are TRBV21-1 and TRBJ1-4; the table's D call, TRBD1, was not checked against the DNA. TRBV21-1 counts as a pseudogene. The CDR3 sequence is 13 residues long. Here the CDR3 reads CASSPGRGEKLFF. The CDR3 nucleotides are TGTGCCAGCAGTCCAGGGCGCGGTGAAAAACTGTTTTTT.

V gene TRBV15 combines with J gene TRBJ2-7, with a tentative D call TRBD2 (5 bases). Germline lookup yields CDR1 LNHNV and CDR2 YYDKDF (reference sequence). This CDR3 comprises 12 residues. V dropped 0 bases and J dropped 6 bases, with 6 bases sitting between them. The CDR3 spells CATSRDEGEQYF. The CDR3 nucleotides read TGTGCCACCAGCAGAGATGAGGGCGAGCAGTACTTC. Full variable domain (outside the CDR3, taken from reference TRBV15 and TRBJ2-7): DAMVIQNPRYQVTQFGKPVTLSCSQTLNHNVMYWYQQKSSQAPKLLFHYYDKDFNNEADTPDNFQSRRPNTSFCFLDIRSPGLGDTAMYLCATSRDEGEQYFGPGTRLTVT.

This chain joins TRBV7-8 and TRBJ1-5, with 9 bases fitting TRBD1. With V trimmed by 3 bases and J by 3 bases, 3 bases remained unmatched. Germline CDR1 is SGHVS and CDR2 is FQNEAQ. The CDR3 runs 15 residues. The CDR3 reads CASSFGQGINQPQHF. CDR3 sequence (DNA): TGTGCCAGCAGCTTCGGACAGGGGATCAATCAGCCCCAGCATTTT. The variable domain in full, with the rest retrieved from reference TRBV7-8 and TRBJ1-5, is GAGVSQSPRYKVAKRGQDVALRCDPISGHVSLFWYQQALGQGPEFLTYFQNEAQLDKSGLPSDRFFAERPEGSVSTLKIQRTQQEDSAVYLCASSFGQGINQPQHFGDGTRLSIL.

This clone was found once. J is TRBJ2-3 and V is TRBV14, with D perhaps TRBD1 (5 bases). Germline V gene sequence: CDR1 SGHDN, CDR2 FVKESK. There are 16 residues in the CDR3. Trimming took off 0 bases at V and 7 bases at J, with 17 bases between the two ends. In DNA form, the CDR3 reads TGTGCCAGCAGCCAAGAAGGTAACAGGCGACAAAATACGCAGTATTTT. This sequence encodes CASSQEGNRRQNTQYF.

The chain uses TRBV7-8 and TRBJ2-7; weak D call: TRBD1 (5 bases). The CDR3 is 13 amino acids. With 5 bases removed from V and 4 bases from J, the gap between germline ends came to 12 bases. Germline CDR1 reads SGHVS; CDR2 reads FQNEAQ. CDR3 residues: CASSIAGKYEQYF. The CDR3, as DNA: TGTGCCAGCAGCATCGCAGGGAAATACGAGCAGTACTTC.

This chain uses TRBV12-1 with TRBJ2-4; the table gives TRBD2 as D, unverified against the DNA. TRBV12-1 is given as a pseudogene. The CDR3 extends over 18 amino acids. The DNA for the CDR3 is TGTGCCAGCACCAACGGGACTAGCGGGTTTCTAGCCAAAAACATTCAGTACTTC. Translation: CASTNGTSGFLAKNIQYF.

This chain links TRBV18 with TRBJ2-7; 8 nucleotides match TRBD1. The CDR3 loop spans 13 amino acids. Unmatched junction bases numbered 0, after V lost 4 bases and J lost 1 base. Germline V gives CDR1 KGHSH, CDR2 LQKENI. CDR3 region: CASSRQGSYEQYF. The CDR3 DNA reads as TGTGCCAGCTCACGACAGGGGTCCTACGAGCAGTACTTC.

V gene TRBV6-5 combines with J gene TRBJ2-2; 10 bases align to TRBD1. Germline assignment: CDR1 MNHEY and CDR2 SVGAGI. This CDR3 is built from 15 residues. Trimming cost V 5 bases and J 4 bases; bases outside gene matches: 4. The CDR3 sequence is CASSRQGASTGELFF. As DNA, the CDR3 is TGTGCCAGCAGTAGACAGGGGGCTAGCACCGGGGAGCTGTTTTTT.

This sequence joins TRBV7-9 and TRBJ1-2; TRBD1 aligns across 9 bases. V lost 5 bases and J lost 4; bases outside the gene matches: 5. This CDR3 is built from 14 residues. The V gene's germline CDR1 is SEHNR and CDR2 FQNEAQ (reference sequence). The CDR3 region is CASSPSGQGYGYTF. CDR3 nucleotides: TGTGCCAGCAGCCCCTCGGGACAGGGCTATGGCTACACCTTC.

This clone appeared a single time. The CDR3 DNA reads as TGTGCCAGCAGTGAAGGACTCCCCTACGAGCAGTACTTC. It codes for CASSEGLPYEQYF. The genes are TRBV6-1 and TRBJ2-7, with D unresolved. CDR3 size: 13 residues. V dropped 1 base and J dropped 2 bases, with 6 bases sitting between them. Germline V gene sequence: CDR1 MNHNS, CDR2 SASEGT.

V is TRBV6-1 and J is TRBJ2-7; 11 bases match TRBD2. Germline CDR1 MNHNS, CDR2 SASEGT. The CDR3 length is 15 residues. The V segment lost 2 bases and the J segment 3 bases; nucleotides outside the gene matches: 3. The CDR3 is CASSETSGGNYEQYF. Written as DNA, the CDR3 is TGTGCCAGCAGTGAAACTAGCGGGGGAAACTACGAGCAGTACTTC.

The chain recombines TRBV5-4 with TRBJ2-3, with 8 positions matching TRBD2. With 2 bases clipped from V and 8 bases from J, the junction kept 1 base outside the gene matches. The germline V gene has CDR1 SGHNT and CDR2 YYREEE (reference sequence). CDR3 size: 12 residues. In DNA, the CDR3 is TGTGCCAGCAGCTTTGGACTAGCTACGCAGTATTTT. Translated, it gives CASSFGLATQYF.